This TCR beta chain was profiled in a study of blood T cell repertoires in COVID-19. Measured with immunoSEQ multiplex PCR; TCRdb has only the in-frame clones, and not every one. The sample lists fewer than 400,000 clones; around nine tenths were seen once. J lost 4 bases, V lost 5 bases, and 11 bases had no gene match. The CDR3 spans 17 residues. In germline, CDR1 is SGDLS, CDR2 YYNGEE. V is TRBV9 and J is TRBJ2-7; 14 bases are shared with TRBD2. This clonotype was obtained from a human donor in a cohort sampled during active COVID-19. Source material: peripheral blood. The CDR3 reads CASSPSPGLAGEYEQYF. The CDR3 DNA sequence: TGTGCCAGCAGTCCATCCCCGGGACTAGCGGGGGAATACGAGCAGTACTTC.